This TCR beta chain stems from a study of CD8 T cells in Susac syndrome. Study results and limitations: As acknowledged by the study, its TCR sequencing and HLA analysis included a relatively small number of individuals.

Reverse transcription of roughly 0.45 to 1 ug RNA was performed with random hexamers. TCRdb re-derived calls from the immunoSEQ multiplex PCR reads in MiXCR, one entry per CDR3 protein. The sample includes some 160,000 distinct CDR3 sequences, 85% to 95% of them seen just once. FACS was used to enrich TEMRA cells, whereas the CD8+ and CD4+ T cells were obtained by negative isolation. Germline CDR1 is MNHEY and CDR2 is SVGAGI. V lost 2 bases and J 4 bases, leaving 7 bases between the germline ends. This CDR3 comprises 13 residues. As to this clonotype: The antigen remains undetermined.

This receptor was taken from a human donor with multiple sclerosis. The sequenced sample was CD8+ T cells from PBMCs. The chain joins TRBV6-5 to TRBJ2-3; maybe TRBD2 (5 bases). CDR3 DNA: TGTGCCAGCAGTTACCCGGAGGCAGATACGCAGTATTTT. This gives the protein CASSYPEADTQYF.